This T cell receptor (beta chain) emerged from a study of blood T cell repertoires in COVID-19. V gave up 4 bases and J gave up 4 bases, with 13 bases separating them. Germline V gene lookup returns CDR1 SQVTM and CDR2 ANQGSEA. The CDR3 runs to 13 residues. Across 20 to 25 US areas, participants ranged in age from about 18 to 89 years. The protocol was immunoSEQ multiplex PCR, while the TCRdb copy is restricted to in-frame clones and leaves out a portion. Of about 220,000 clones listed, roughly nine tenths are singletons. The TCR comes from a woman in her late teens or twenties in a cohort exposed to, infected with or recovered from COVID-19 (not recorded which). Sequencing was done on a sample of PBMCs or T cells enriched from blood (not recorded which). The rearrangement uses TRBV29-1 and TRBJ1-2; D is ambiguous. The CDR3 nucleotides read TGCAGCGTTGTCCGAACAACTAGCTATGGCTACACCTTC. Its protein product is CSVVRTTSYGYTF.